One sample yielded the 8 T cell receptor beta chains listed below, sequenced in a study of tissue T cells after allogeneic stem cell transplantation. Clones were read by immunoSEQ multiplex PCR, and TCRdb kept only the in-frame ones, dropping some. The data hold roughly 8,600 clones, with roughly 38% observed a single time. The time point: mouse harvest day 14 after allogeneic transplant. Each mouse received 10^7 T-cell-depleted marrow cells plus 10^6 splenic CD5+ T cells by tail vein. Sequenced material: skin. All receptors come from a female BALB/c mouse given C57BL/6 T cells with graft-versus-host disease after an allogeneic hematopoietic cell transplant.

About this clone itself: Gene names and germline match the mouse. The DNA ends 1 residue before the CDR3 does, and the rest of the CDR3 is filled in from the germline J gene. The chain has TRBV26 and TRBJ2-5, with 7 bases matching TRBD2. CDR1 KGHPV and CDR2 FQNQEV come from the germline V gene (reference sequence). V lost 2 bases to trimming and J lost 3 bases; unmatched junction nucleotides: 2. This CDR3 has 14 residues. This CDR3 is CASSLQGLQDTQYF. The CDR3 DNA, read in part, is TGTGCCAGCAGTCTGCAGGGACTGCAAGACACCCAGTAC.

The table lists this clone with a few counts. Genes and germline are mouse. Other DNA sequences of this sample code for an identical CDR3. CDR3 amino acids: CTCSARDRANTEVFF. The covered CDR3 bases are TGCACCTGCAGTGCGCGGGACAGGGCAAACACAGAAGTCTTC. V is TRBV1 and J is TRBJ1-1, with 9 positions matching TRBD1. The CDR3 is cut off 1 residue early in the read; its end comes from the germline J gene. This CDR3 spans 15 amino acids. Germline CDR1 reads NSQYPW; CDR2 reads LRSPGD (reference sequence). Trimming at V came to 3 bases and at J to 0 bases, leaving 2 bases not matched to a gene. The full variable domain, completed using reference TRBV1 and TRBJ1-1, is VTLLEQNPRWRLVPRGQAVNLRCILKNSQYPWMSWYQQDLQKQLQWLFTLRSPGDKEVKSLPGADYLATRVTDTELRLQVANMSQGRTLYCTCSARDRANTEVFFGKGTRLTVV.

With regard to this clone: Mouse germline and gene names are used. The read gets to within 1 residue of the CDR3 end, and the germline J gene fills in the rest. The gene calls are TRBV12-1 and TRBJ1-4; weak D call: TRBD1 (5 bases). The ends were cut back, 2 bases at V and 2 bases at J, with 8 bases in the middle. The V gene's germline CDR1 is SGHSN and CDR2 HYEKVE. The CDR3 runs to 14 residues. CDR3 sequence reads: CASSQAGSNERLFF. Partial CDR3 DNA: TGTGCCAGCTCTCAGGCAGGGTCCAACGAAAGATTATTT.

For this clone: The gene names here belong to mouse. The read finishes 1 residue shy of the CDR3 end, and the germline J gene is used to complete it. The V call is TRBV3, the J call TRBJ1-1; D is possibly TRBD1 (6 bases). From germline, CDR1 is SNHLY and CDR2 FYNGKV (reference sequence). The CDR3 sequence is 14 residues long. Trimming stripped 5 bases from V and 1 base from J, with 11 bases between. The CDR3 spells CASSLTTGNTEVFF. CDR3 bases read: TGTGCCAGCAGCCTCACGACAGGGAACACAGAAGTCTTC.

This clone was found a few times. The genes are named according to mouse. The read is 1 residue too short to cover the CDR3 end, so that end is filled in from the germline J gene. This chain connects TRBV26 to TRBJ1-4; no clear D gene. Trimming took off 2 bases at V and 7 bases at J, with 5 bases between the two ends. From germline, CDR1 is KGHPV and CDR2 FQNQEV (reference sequence). CDR3 length equals 12 residues. The CDR3 reads CASSLKGERLFF. The covered CDR3 bases are TGTGCCAGCAGTCTGAAGGGCGAAAGATTATTT.

On this clone itself: A much larger clone lies a single base off, so this may be a read error. Gene names and germline refer to mouse. The read terminates 1 residue ahead of where the CDR3 ends, so the germline J gene completes it. Other DNA sequences in this sample translate to the same CDR3. V gene TRBV26 combines with J gene TRBJ2-1; D tentatively fits TRBD1 or TRBD2 (5 bases each). The length of the CDR3 is 13 residues. Between the trimmed V and J ends, which lost 6 bases and 1 base, there was a span of 7 bases. Germline lookup yields CDR1 KGHPV and CDR2 FQNQEV (reference sequence). The sequenced CDR3 bases are TGTGCCAGCAGCCGGGACAACTATGCTGAGCAGTTC. Protein sequence: CASSRDNYAEQF. The CDR3 in its entirety is CASSRDNYAEQFF. The complete variable domain, with remaining parts taken from reference TRBV26 and TRBJ2-1, reads NSKVIQTPRYLVKGQGQKAKMRCIPEKGHPVVFWYQQNKNNEFKFLINFQNQEVLQQIDMTEKRFSAECPSNSPCSLEIQSSEAGDSALYLCASSRDNYAEQFFGPGTRLTVL.

This clone was counted only a few times. Gene names are mouse gene names. From the germline J gene comes the end of the CDR3, since the read stops 1 residue before it. This same CDR3 is encoded by further DNA sequences in the sample. V usage is TRBV26 and J usage is TRBJ1-2; D possibly corresponds to TRBD1 (6 bases). Trimming cost V 6 bases and J 0 bases, with 8 bases left between them. Germline-derived CDR1 and CDR2 are KGHPV and FQNQEV (reference sequence). The CDR3 covers 13 residues. Partial CDR3 DNA: TGTGCCAGCAGCCGGACAGCAAACTCCGACTACACC. Amino acid sequence: CASSRTANSDYT. The full CDR3 protein is CASSRTANSDYTF.

This clone ranks as large. Gene labels here are mouse ones. The sequenced fragment ends 1 residue before the CDR3 boundary, so the rest is inferred from the germline J gene. The chain has TRBV29 and TRBJ1-4, with 10 positions matching TRBD1. V lost 1 base and J lost 1; bases outside the gene matches: 3. Germline V CDR1 and CDR2: MSHET, SYDVDS. The CDR3 is 17 amino acids. The covered CDR3 bases are TGTGCTAGCAGTTTATTAGGGGACAGGGGTTCCAACGAAAGATTATTT. Encoded protein: CASSLLGDRGSNERLF. The entire CDR3 sequence reads CASSLLGDRGSNERLFF.